The subject of this entry is one T cell receptor beta chain. Its antigen is unknown. There are no base qualities to consult, and no much larger clone falls within one base. This specimen belongs to a study of control samples from healthy donors and cancer patients (dated by TCRdb to 2018 to 2020). Library preparation was by the immunoSEQ multiplex PCR assay. Imported from immuneACCESS, the table was reduced by TCRdb to in-frame sequences with V and J called. These copies leave out some clones; in studies compared against another copy, an unresolved V gene accounts for under half, and the cause of the remainder is not known. In this sample the table shows roughly 81,000 clones, approximately 82% of which occur a single time. More than 9% of the sample is taken by the ten largest. A distance of 8 bases separates the germline ends of V and J, which lose 2 bases and 4 bases respectively. CDR1 MNHNS and CDR2 SASEGT were looked up in the germline V gene. Reading from cysteine to phenylalanine, the CDR3 counts 13 amino acids. Only the CDR3 portion is preserved as DNA: 39 bases, with reading frame beginning at the first base.

Sequences were obtained from PBMCs. The receptor chain draws on TRBV6-1 and TRBJ1-2, with a tentative D gene TRBD1 over 5 matching bases. The TCR was taken from a man in his sixties with head and neck cancer. The DNA sequence reads TGTGCCAGCAGTGAAACAGGAGTCTATGGCTACACCTTC. Translated, it gives CASSETGVYGYTF.